This T cell receptor beta chain was recovered during a study of blood T cell repertoires in COVID-19. About the research overall: The study drew acute and convalescent COVID-19 samples from the United States, Italy and Spain.

Participant ages covered roughly 18 to 90 years across some 25 US areas. V was pared by 3 bases and J by 0 bases, with 8 bases between. Germline loops: CDR1 MGHDK, CDR2 SYGVNS. The CDR3 is 15 residues long. Data came from immunoSEQ multiplex PCR; TCRdb stores just in-frame clones and leaves some out. Of hundreds of thousands of clones in the sample, roughly 84% are singletons; the top ten hold roughly 1%. The TCR was taken from a woman aged 30 to 39 who had recovered from COVID-19. Sequencing used PBMCs or T cells enriched from blood (not recorded which). The chain is built from TRBV25-1 and TRBJ2-2; D might be TRBD1 (5 bases). CDR3 amino acids: CASSDPTANTGELFF. In DNA, the CDR3 is TGTGCCAGCAGTGACCCGACAGCGAACACCGGGGAGCTGTTTTTT.